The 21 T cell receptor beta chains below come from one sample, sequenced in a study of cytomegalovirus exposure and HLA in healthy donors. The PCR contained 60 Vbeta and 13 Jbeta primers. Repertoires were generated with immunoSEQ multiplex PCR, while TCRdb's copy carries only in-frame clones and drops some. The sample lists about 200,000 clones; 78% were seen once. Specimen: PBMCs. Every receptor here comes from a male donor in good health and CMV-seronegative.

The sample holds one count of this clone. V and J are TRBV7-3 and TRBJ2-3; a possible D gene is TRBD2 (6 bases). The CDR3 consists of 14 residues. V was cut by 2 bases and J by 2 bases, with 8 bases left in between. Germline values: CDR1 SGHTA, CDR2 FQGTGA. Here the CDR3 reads CASSLAGPTDTQYF. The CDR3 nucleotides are TGTGCCAGCAGCTTAGCGGGACCCACAGATACGCAGTATTTT.

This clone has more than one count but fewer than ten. CDR3: CASSLGGTNTEAFF. The CDR3 DNA reads as TGCGCCAGCAGCTTGGGAGGCACTAACACTGAAGCTTTCTTT. The rearrangement joins TRBV5-1 to TRBJ1-1; no clear D gene. Trimming cost V 0 bases and J 2 bases, with 8 bases left between them. This CDR3 region has 14 residues. Germline-derived CDR1 and CDR2 are SGHRS and YFSETQ.

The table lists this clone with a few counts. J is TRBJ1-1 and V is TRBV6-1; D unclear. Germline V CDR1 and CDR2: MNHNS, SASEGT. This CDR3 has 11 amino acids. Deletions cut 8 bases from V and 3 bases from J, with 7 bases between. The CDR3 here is CASWEHTEAFF. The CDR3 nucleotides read TGTGCCAGCTGGGAGCACACTGAAGCTTTCTTT.

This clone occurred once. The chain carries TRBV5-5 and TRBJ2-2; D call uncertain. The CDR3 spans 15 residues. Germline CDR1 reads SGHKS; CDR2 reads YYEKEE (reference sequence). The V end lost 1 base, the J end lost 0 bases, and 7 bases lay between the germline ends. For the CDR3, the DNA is TGTGCCAGCAGCTTGATGACACCGAACACCGGGGAGCTGTTTTTT. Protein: CASSLMTPNTGELFF.

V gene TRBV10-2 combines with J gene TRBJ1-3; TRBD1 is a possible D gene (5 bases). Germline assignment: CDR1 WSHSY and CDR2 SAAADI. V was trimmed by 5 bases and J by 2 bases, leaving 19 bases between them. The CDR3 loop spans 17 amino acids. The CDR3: CASSLRTPTSTGNTIYF. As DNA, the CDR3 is TGCGCCAGCAGTCTCAGGACACCTACGAGTACTGGAAACACCATATATTTT.

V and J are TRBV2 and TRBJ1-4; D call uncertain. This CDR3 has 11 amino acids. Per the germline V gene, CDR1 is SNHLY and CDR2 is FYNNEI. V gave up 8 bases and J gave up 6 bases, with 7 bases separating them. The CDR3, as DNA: TGTGCCAGCCGAGAGTATGAAAAACTGTTTTTT. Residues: CASREYEKLFF.

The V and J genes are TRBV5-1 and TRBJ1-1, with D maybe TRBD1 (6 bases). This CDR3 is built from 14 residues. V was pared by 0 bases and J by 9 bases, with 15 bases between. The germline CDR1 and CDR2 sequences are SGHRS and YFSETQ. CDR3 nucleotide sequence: TGCGCCAGCAGCTTGGTGGGACCGAGGGGGAAAGCTTTCTTT. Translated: CASSLVGPRGKAFF.

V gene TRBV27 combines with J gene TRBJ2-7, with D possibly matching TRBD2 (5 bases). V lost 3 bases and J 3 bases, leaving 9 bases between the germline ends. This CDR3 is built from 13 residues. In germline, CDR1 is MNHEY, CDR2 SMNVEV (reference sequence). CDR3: CASSFSRGYEQYF. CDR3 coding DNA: TGTGCCAGCAGTTTCTCACGGGGCTACGAGCAGTACTTC.

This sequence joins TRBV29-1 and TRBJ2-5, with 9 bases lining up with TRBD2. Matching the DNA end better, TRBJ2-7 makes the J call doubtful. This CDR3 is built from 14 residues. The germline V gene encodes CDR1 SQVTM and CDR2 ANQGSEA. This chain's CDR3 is CSVEVLTSGYEQYF. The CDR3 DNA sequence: TGCAGCGTTGAAGTTCTGACTAGCGGCTACGAGCAGTACTTC.

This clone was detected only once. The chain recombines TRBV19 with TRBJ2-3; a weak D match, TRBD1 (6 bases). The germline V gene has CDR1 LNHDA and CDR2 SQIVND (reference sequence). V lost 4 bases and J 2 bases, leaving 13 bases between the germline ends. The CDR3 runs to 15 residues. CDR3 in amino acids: CASSTQTGITDTQYF. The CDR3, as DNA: TGTGCCAGTAGTACCCAGACAGGAATCACAGATACGCAGTATTTT.

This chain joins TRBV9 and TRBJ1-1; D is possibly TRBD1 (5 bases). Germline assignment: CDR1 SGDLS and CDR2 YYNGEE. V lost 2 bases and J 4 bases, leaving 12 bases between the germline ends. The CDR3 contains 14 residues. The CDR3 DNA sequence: TGTGCCAGCAGCGTGTCCCAAGGGGTCACTGAAGCTTTCTTT. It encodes CASSVSQGVTEAFF.

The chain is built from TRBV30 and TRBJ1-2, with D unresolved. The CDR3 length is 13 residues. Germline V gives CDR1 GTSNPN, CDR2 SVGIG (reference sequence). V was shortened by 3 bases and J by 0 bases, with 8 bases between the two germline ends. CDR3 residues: CAWRQPPNYGYTF. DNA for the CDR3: TGTGCCTGGAGACAGCCTCCTAACTATGGCTACACCTTC.

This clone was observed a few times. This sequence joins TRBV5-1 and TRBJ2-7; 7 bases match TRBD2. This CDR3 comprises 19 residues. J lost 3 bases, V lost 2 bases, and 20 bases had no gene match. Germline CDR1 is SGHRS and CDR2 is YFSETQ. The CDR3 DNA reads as TGCGCCAGCAGCTTTAGGACTAGAACGGCACTATCGGGGCACTACGAGCAGTACTTC. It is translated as CASSFRTRTALSGHYEQYF.

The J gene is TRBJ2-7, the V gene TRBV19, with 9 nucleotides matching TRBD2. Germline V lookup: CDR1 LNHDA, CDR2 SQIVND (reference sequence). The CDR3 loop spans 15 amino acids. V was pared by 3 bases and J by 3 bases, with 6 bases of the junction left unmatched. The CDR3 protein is CASSMPQREDYEQYF. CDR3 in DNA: TGTGCCAGTAGTATGCCCCAGCGGGAGGACTACGAGCAGTACTTC. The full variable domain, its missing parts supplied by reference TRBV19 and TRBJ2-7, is DGGITQSPKYLFRKEGQNVTLSCEQNLNHDAMYWYRQDPGQGLRLIYYSQIVNDFQKGDIAEGYSVSREKKESFPLTVTSAQKNPTAFYLCASSMPQREDYEQYFGPGTRLTVT.

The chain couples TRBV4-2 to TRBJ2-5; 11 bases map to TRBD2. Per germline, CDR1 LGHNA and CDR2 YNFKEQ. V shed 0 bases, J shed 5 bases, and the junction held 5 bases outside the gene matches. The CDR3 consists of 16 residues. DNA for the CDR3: TGTGCCAGCAGCCAAGATGGAGTAGCGGGAGGGGAGACCCAGTACTTC. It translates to CASSQDGVAGGETQYF.

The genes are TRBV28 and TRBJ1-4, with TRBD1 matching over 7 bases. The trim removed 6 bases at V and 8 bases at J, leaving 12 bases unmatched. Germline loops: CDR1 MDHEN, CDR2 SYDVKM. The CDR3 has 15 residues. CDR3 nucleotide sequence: TGTGCCAGCAGCCTAGCAGACGCGGGACAGGAAAAACTGTTTTTT. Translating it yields CASSLADAGQEKLFF. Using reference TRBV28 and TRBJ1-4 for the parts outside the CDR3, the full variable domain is DVKVTQSSRYLVKRTGEKVFLECVQDMDHENMFWYRQDPGLGLRLIYFSYDVKMKEKGDIPEGYSVSREKKERFSLILESASTNQTSMYLCASSLADAGQEKLFFGSGTQLSVL.

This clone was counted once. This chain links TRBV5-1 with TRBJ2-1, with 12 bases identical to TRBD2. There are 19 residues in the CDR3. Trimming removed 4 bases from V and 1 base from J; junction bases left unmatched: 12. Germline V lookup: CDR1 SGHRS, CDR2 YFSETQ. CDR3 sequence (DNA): TGCGCCAGCAGCACGACTAGCGGGAGAGTTTTAAGGTCCTACAATGAGCAGTTCTTC. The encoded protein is CASSTTSGRVLRSYNEQFF.

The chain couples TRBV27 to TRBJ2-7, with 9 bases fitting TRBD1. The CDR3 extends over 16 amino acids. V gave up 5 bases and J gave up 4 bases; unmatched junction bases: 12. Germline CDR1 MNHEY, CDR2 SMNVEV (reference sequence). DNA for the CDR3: TGTGCCAGCAGTCCACAGACAGGGGGGGCCCCGTACGAGCAGTACTTC. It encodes CASSPQTGGAPYEQYF.

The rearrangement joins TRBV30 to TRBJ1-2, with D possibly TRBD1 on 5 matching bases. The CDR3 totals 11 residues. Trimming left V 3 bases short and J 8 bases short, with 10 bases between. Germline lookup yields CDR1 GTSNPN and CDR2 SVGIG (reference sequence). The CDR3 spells CAWRGGRGYTF. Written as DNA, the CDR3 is TGTGCCTGGAGGGGGGGTCGGGGCTACACCTTC.

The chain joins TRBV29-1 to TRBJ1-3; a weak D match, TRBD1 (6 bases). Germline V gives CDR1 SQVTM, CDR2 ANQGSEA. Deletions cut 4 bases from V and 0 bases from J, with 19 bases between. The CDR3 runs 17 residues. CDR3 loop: CSVVQDRASFSGNTIYF. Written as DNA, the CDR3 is TGCAGCGTTGTGCAGGACAGAGCCTCTTTCTCTGGAAACACCATATATTTT.

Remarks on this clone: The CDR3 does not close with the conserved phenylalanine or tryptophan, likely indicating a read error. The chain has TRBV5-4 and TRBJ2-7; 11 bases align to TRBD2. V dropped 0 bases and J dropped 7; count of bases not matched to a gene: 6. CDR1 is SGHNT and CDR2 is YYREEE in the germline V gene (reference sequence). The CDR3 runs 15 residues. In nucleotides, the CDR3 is TGTGCCAGCAGCTTGGGGACTAGCGGGCTGGGGGAGCAGTACCTC. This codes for CASSLGTSGLGEQYL.